This is a list of T cell receptor beta chains from one sample in a study of graft-versus-host responses after intestinal transplantation. The repertoire was sequenced with immunoSEQ multiplex PCR; TCRdb's copy has only in-frame clones and lacks some. This sample carries about 99,000 clones, roughly 90% of them seen once, and the ten largest clones take approximately 0.97%. Their antigens are not known. The sample was unstimulated CD4+ T cells sorted from spleen or lymph node cells, taken before intestinal transplant. The receptor source for this set is a human donor who received an intestinal transplant. Both conserved end residues are part of each CDR3. Fields, in order: D gene, J gene, clone size, V gene, CDR3 protein, CDR3 DNA. D genes are given only for firm matches. Clone sizes are given selectively: once, few, many, or a class where the clone is expanded.

>-|TRBJ1-6|-|TRBV6-5
CASGRARGNSPLHF
TGTGCCAGCGGCAGGGCGCGGGGTAATTCACCCCTCCACTTT
>TRBD1|TRBJ2-2|-|TRBV7-2
CASSFQAGQGLNTGELFF
TGTGCCAGCAGCTTTCAAGCGGGACAGGGGTTGAACACCGGGGAGCTGTTTTTT
>-|TRBJ2-7|once|TRBV2
CASSEWGFEQYF
TGTGCCAGCAGTGAGTGGGGGTTCGAGCAGTACTTC
>-|TRBJ1-5|-|TRBV2
CASSEVTQKNQPQHF
TGTGCCAGCAGTGAAGTGACCCAGAAGAATCAGCCCCAGCATTTT
>-|TRBJ1-1|once|TRBV28
CASSSNLNTEAFF
TGTGCCAGCAGTTCCAACCTGAACACTGAAGCTTTCTTT
>-|TRBJ2-6|once|TRBV2
CASSNRAGANVLTF
TGTGCCAGCAGCAACAGGGCCGGGGCCAACGTCCTGACTTTC
>-|TRBJ2-7|-|TRBV21-1
CASGTEVRDPSYEQYF
TGTGCCAGCGGGACAGAAGTCAGGGACCCCTCCTACGAGCAGTACTTC
>TRBD1|TRBJ2-7|-|TRBV7-2
CASSLQGAYEQYF
TGTGCCAGCAGCCTACAGGGGGCCTACGAGCAGTACTTC
>TRBD1|TRBJ1-5|-|TRBV2
CASRGRTGRNQPQHF
TGTGCCAGCAGGGGGAGGACAGGGAGGAATCAGCCCCAGCATTTT
>-|TRBJ1-1|-|TRBV18
CASSQAGNTEAFF
TGTGCCAGCTCACAGGCGGGGAACACTGAAGCTTTCTTT
>TRBD1|TRBJ1-2|-|TRBV7-9
CASSLPMGQGYGYTF
TGTGCCAGCAGCTTACCCATGGGACAGGGCTATGGCTACACCTTC
>-|TRBJ2-1|-|TRBV30
CAWKAINEQFF
TGTGCCTGGAAAGCTATCAATGAGCAGTTCTTC
>-|TRBJ1-5|-|TRBV29-1
CSVYLPCQPQHF
TGCAGCGTTTATCTTCCGTGTCAGCCCCAGCATTTT
>-|TRBJ2-7|-|TRBV9
CASSVEVGMGEQYF
TGTGCCAGCAGCGTAGAAGTCGGGATGGGCGAGCAGTACTTC
>-|TRBJ1-1|-|TRBV5-1
CASSQRQLGNTEAFF
TGCGCCAGCAGCCAAAGACAGCTCGGTAACACTGAAGCTTTCTTT
>TRBD1|TRBJ2-5|-|TRBV5-4
CASSLNRGRETQYF
TGTGCCAGCAGCTTGAACAGGGGCCGGGAGACCCAGTACTTC
>TRBD1|TRBJ1-1|-|TRBV6-5
CASSFQGGNTEAFF
TGTGCCAGCAGTTTCCAGGGGGGGAACACTGAAGCTTTCTTT
>-|TRBJ2-2|-|TRBV27
CASKSGVWNTGELFF
TGTGCCAGCAAATCGGGGGTCTGGAACACCGGGGAGCTGTTTTTT
>TRBD1|TRBJ2-1|-|TRBV25-1
CASSFDRGPDCNEQFF
TGTGCCAGCAGTTTCGACAGGGGGCCCGATTGTAATGAGCAGTTCTTC
>-|TRBJ1-1|-|TRBV7-3
CASSNSLNTEAFF
TGTGCCAGCAGTAACAGCCTGAACACTGAAGCTTTCTTT
>-|TRBJ1-5|-|TRBV19
CASRVVGRGAQHF
TGTGCCAGTAGGGTAGTAGGGCGGGGGGCCCAGCATTTT
>-|TRBJ2-7|-|TRBV11-2
CASSPLAMGYEQYF
TGTGCCAGCAGCCCACTGGCGATGGGATACGAGCAGTACTTC
>-|TRBJ1-6|-|TRBV6-6
CASSFLIQGNSPLHF
TGTGCCAGCAGTTTCCTCATTCAGGGGAATTCACCCCTCCACTTT
>-|TRBJ1-2|-|TRBV9
CASSSTAGRGAYTF
TGTGCCAGCAGCTCCACTGCGGGCAGGGGTGCATACACCTTC
>-|TRBJ1-2|-|TRBV10-3
CAIRNTGTPYGYTF
TGTGCCATCAGAAACACCGGGACACCATATGGCTACACCTTC
>-|TRBJ2-7|-|TRBV20-1
CSVPTTYEQYF
TGCAGTGTTCCTACCACCTACGAGCAGTACTTC
>-|TRBJ2-1|-|TRBV10-1
CASSRDYNEQFF
TGCGCCAGCAGCCGGGACTACAATGAGCAGTTCTTC
>-|TRBJ1-2|-|TRBV28
CASSPGSSYGYTF
TGTGCCAGCAGTCCGGGATCAAGCTATGGCTACACCTTC
>-|TRBJ2-5|-|TRBV5-1
CASSLWGRGETQYF
TGCGCCAGCAGCTTATGGGGGCGTGGGGAGACCCAGTACTTC
>-|TRBJ2-7|-|TRBV6-1
CASSGQRSYEQYF
TGTGCCAGCAGTGGACAGAGATCCTACGAGCAGTACTTC
>TRBD1|TRBJ2-5|-|TRBV6-1
CASSDREKVVTQYF
TGTGCCAGCAGCGACAGGGAGAAAGTAGTAACCCAGTACTTC
>TRBD2|TRBJ2-3|-|TRBV27
CASSPAPGLAGVRGTDTQYF
TGTGCCAGCAGTCCAGCCCCGGGACTAGCGGGAGTAAGAGGGACAGATACGCAGTATTTT
>TRBD1|TRBJ1-4|-|TRBV5-4
CASSLAEQGATPKLFF
TGTGCCAGCAGCTTGGCCGAACAGGGGGCGACCCCAAAACTGTTTTTT
>-|TRBJ2-5|-|TRBV4-1
CASSPTGLQETQYF
TGCGCCAGCAGCCCTACAGGACTACAAGAGACCCAGTACTTC
>TRBD2|TRBJ2-1|-|TRBV10-3
CAIGEGSGGIYNEQFF
TGTGCCATCGGCGAGGGGAGCGGGGGGATCTACAATGAGCAGTTCTTC